A single sample is the source of the 26 T cell receptor beta chains below, sequenced in a study of T cells in Graves' hyperthyroidism and ophthalmopathy. The investigators amplified TCR beta CDR3 regions from RNA transcripts. During a first-round RT-PCR of the TCR CDR3, the HTBI primer set was used. MiXCR, applied by TCRdb to the multiplex PCR reads, yields one record per CDR3 protein. Altogether about 350,000 distinct CDR3 sequences are present, more than 11% being singletons, with the ten largest covering 20% to 25%. The source material was blood. The receptors originated from a woman in her thirties with Graves' hyperthyroidism.

The chain is built from TRBV6-1 and TRBJ2-1; 10 nucleotides match TRBD2. In germline, CDR1 is MNHNS, CDR2 SASEGT. This CDR3 comprises 15 residues. The V gene end was trimmed by 1 base and the J gene end by 10 bases; junction bases not matched to a gene: 7. The CDR3 DNA reads TGTGCCAGCAGTGAAGGCCTAGCGGGAGTTCGGGAGCAGTTCTTC. Protein sequence: CASSEGLAGVREQFF.

In its sample, this clonotype was seen a few times. This chain uses TRBV7-9 with TRBJ2-1; 9 bases agree with TRBD2. The germline V gene encodes CDR1 SEHNR and CDR2 FQNEAQ (reference sequence). With 5 bases clipped from V and 0 bases from J, the junction kept 2 bases outside the gene matches. The length of the CDR3 is 15 residues. CDR3 nucleotides: TGTGCCAGCAGCAGGCGGGAGGGCTCCTACAATGAGCAGTTCTTC. Translation gives CASSRREGSYNEQFF.

Many counts were recorded for this clonotype. The chain carries TRBV28 and TRBJ2-1; 10 bases match TRBD2. With V trimmed by 5 bases and J by 8 bases, 9 bases remained unmatched. The germline V gene has CDR1 MDHEN and CDR2 SYDVKM. CDR3 size: 15 residues. The CDR3 sequence: CASSPSGRANDEQFF. The DNA for the CDR3 is TGTGCCAGCAGTCCCAGCGGGAGGGCTAACGATGAGCAGTTCTTC. The full variable domain, its missing parts supplied by reference TRBV28 and TRBJ2-1, is DVKVTQSSRYLVKRTGEKVFLECVQDMDHENMFWYRQDPGLGLRLIYFSYDVKMKEKGDIPEGYSVSREKKERFSLILESASTNQTSMYLCASSPSGRANDEQFFGPGTRLTVL.

There are many counts of this clonotype. J is TRBJ2-3 and V is TRBV28; no definite D call. The CDR3 contains 16 residues. Germline assignment: CDR1 MDHEN and CDR2 SYDVKM. The V end was cut by 5 bases, the J end by 0 bases, with 15 bases between. CDR3 sequence (DNA): TGTGCCAGCAGTGGCCCCTACAGAACTAGCACAGATACGCAGTATTTT. This sequence encodes CASSGPYRTSTDTQYF.

This clonotype was seen a handful of times. This chain links TRBV20-1 with TRBJ2-3, with D perhaps TRBD2 (6 bases). The germline V and J ends were trimmed by 4 bases and 4 bases, with 21 bases remaining between them. The CDR3 has 16 residues. CDR1 DFQATT and CDR2 SNEGSKA come from the germline V gene (reference sequence). The CDR3 coding sequence is TGCAGTGCTACCGGGCGGGAACACGGAGCACCAGATACGCAGTATTTT. It translates to CSATGREHGAPDTQYF.

This clonotype was found many times. This sequence joins TRBV28 and TRBJ2-5, with 8 bases matching TRBD2. With 5 bases clipped from V and 1 base from J, the junction kept 9 bases outside the gene matches. This CDR3 spans 16 amino acids. Germline-derived CDR1 and CDR2 are MDHEN and SYDVKM. In DNA form, the CDR3 reads TGTGCCAGCAGTAAGGGTGGCGGGAGGCCCCAAGAGACCCAGTACTTC. It encodes CASSKGGGRPQETQYF. Full variable domain (outside the CDR3, taken from reference TRBV28 and TRBJ2-5): DVKVTQSSRYLVKRTGEKVFLECVQDMDHENMFWYRQDPGLGLRLIYFSYDVKMKEKGDIPEGYSVSREKKERFSLILESASTNQTSMYLCASSKGGGRPQETQYFGPGTRLLVL.

The genes are TRBV20-1 and TRBJ2-1; 8 bases line up with TRBD1. The CDR3 extends over 15 amino acids. Germline-derived CDR1 and CDR2 are DFQATT and SNEGSKA (reference sequence). J lost 8 bases, V lost 0 bases, and 9 bases had no gene match. This CDR3 reads CSARDPSDREDEQFF. For the CDR3, the DNA is TGCAGTGCTAGAGATCCTTCGGACAGGGAGGATGAGCAGTTCTTC.

The CDR3, as DNA: TGTGCCAGCAGTTCTACAGGGAGCTATGGCTACACCTTC. It yields the protein CASSSTGSYGYTF. The V and J genes are TRBV6-5 and TRBJ1-2; a possible D gene is TRBD1 (6 bases). There are 13 residues in the CDR3. Germline CDR1 and CDR2: MNHEY and SVGAGI. Deletions cut 4 bases from V and 4 bases from J, with 10 bases between.

This clonotype was seen more than once but under ten times. The V and J genes are TRBV28 and TRBJ2-2; a possible D gene is TRBD1 (6 bases). Germline V CDR1 and CDR2: MDHEN, SYDVKM. The CDR3 has 16 amino acids. V lost 3 bases, J lost 1 base, and 12 bases lay in between. CDR3 nucleotide sequence: TGTGCCAGCAGTTTCCAGGGGCCTTTGAACACCGGGGAGCTGTTTTTT. Protein product: CASSFQGPLNTGELFF.

V usage is TRBV7-9 and J usage is TRBJ2-7; D is uncertain. The germline V and J ends were trimmed by 2 bases and 7 bases, with 12 bases remaining between them. The CDR3 covers 13 residues. The germline V gene encodes CDR1 SEHNR and CDR2 FQNEAQ (reference sequence). CDR3 in DNA: TGTGCCAGCAGCTTAATATCACAAGGAGAGCAGTACTTC. Translation: CASSLISQGEQYF.

This clonotype has at least ten counts. The J gene is TRBJ2-5, the V gene TRBV28, with 11 bases aligning to TRBD2. Germline lookup yields CDR1 MDHEN and CDR2 SYDVKM. This CDR3 comprises 13 residues. The V segment lost 7 bases and the J segment 4 bases; nucleotides outside the gene matches: 2. For the CDR3, the DNA is TGTGCCAGCATTCTAGCGGGGGGAGAGACCCAGTACTTC. As protein: CASILAGGETQYF.

This clonotype was counted many times. This chain links TRBV19 with TRBJ1-5, with D possibly TRBD1 on 6 matching bases. CDR3 length: 13 residues. V shed 6 bases and J shed 4 bases, with 10 bases lying between them. CDR1 LNHDA and CDR2 SQIVND come from the germline V gene (reference sequence). The CDR3 spells CASRQGPNQPQHF. For the CDR3, the DNA is TGTGCCAGTAGACAGGGCCCGAATCAGCCCCAGCATTTT.

The table lists this clonotype with many counts. The rearrangement links TRBV20-1 to TRBJ2-5; 9 bases are shared with TRBD2. With 5 bases clipped from V and 3 bases from J, the junction kept 4 bases outside the gene matches. CDR1 is DFQATT, CDR2 SNEGSKA, per germline (reference sequence). The CDR3 is 13 residues long. CDR3 bases: TGCAGTGCTTTACTAGCGGGTGAAGAGACCCAGTACTTC. Protein: CSALLAGEETQYF.

The gene calls are TRBV9 and TRBJ2-3, with TRBD2 matching 9 bases. V was clipped by 0 bases and J by 2 bases; unmatched bases: 7. CDR1 is SGDLS and CDR2 is YYNGEE in the germline V gene. The CDR3 runs to 17 residues. CDR3 protein: CASSVGGGRDSTDTQYF. DNA of the CDR3: TGTGCCAGCAGCGTAGGGGGCGGGAGGGATTCCACAGATACGCAGTATTTT.

This clonotype came up many times. This sequence joins TRBV6-2 or TRBV6-3 and TRBJ2-1, with 8 bases that match TRBD1. Trimming removed 7 bases from V and 3 bases from J; junction bases left unmatched: 8. The CDR3 length is 15 residues. The germline V gene encodes CDR1 MNHEY and CDR2 SVGEGT. This chain's CDR3 is CASKRLGQGYNEQFF. CDR3 DNA: TGTGCCAGCAAACGACTAGGACAGGGCTACAATGAGCAGTTCTTC.

This clonotype was counted at least ten times. The rearrangement uses TRBV12-3 or TRBV12-4 and TRBJ2-1; D gene unclear. Trimming took off 3 bases at V and 4 bases at J, with 16 bases between the two ends. CDR3 length: 16 residues. The CDR3 nucleotides are TGTGCCAGCAGTTTTATGGTGGGGTTAAAGTACAATGAGCAGTTCTTC. Residues: CASSFMVGLKYNEQFF.

This clonotype was observed many times. The J gene is TRBJ2-1, the V gene TRBV7-9, with unresolved D. Germline V gene lookup returns CDR1 SEHNR and CDR2 FQNEAQ (reference sequence). The CDR3 runs to 12 residues. The germline V and J ends were trimmed by 3 bases and 5 bases, with 5 bases remaining between them. The CDR3 nucleotides are TGTGCCAGCAGCTTCGCTAACAATGAGCAGTTCTTC. Protein: CASSFANNEQFF.

The rearrangement links TRBV7-2 to TRBJ2-1; 8 bases agree with TRBD2. Losses at the gene ends were 5 bases for V and 7 bases for J; bases not matched to a gene: 16. The CDR3 has 17 amino acids. The germline CDR1 and CDR2 sequences are SGHTA and FQGNSA. Here the CDR3 DNA reads TGTGCCAGCAGCCCCAACGATTTAGCGGGATGGGAAAATGAGCAGTTCTTC. As protein: CASSPNDLAGWENEQFF.

The chain has TRBV10-3 and TRBJ2-5, with a possible D match to TRBD2 (5 bases). The CDR3 spans 11 residues. V gave up 11 bases and J gave up 5 bases, with 12 bases separating them. The germline CDR1 and CDR2 sequences are ENHRY and SYGVKD. CDR3 nucleotide sequence: TGTGCCGTGCCAGGCGGGGAGACCCAGTACTTC. This sequence encodes CAVPGGETQYF.

This clonotype occurred many times. The chain combines TRBV6-1 with TRBJ2-2; possibly TRBD2 for D (5 bases). Germline CDR1 MNHNS, CDR2 SASEGT. With 7 bases removed from V and 0 bases from J, the gap between germline ends came to 9 bases. CDR3 length: 14 amino acids. The CDR3 DNA is TGTGCCAGCATAACGGGGACGAACACCGGGGAGCTGTTTTTT. It translates to CASITGTNTGELFF.

Details on this clonotype: This clone may be a read error of a much larger clone one base away. The chain carries TRBV28 and TRBJ1-6; no definite D call. Germline V lookup: CDR1 MDHEN, CDR2 SYDVKM. This CDR3 comprises 12 residues. Trimming stripped 3 bases from V and 8 bases from J, with 5 bases between. The CDR3 here is CASSFIDSPLHF. The DNA of the CDR3 is TGTGCCAGCAGTTTCATCGATTCACCCCTCCACTTT.

This clonotype has just a few counts. This chain links TRBV29-1 with TRBJ2-3; no definite D call. The germline V gene encodes CDR1 SQVTM and CDR2 ANQGSEA. Trimming took off 5 bases at V and 0 bases at J, with 12 bases between the two ends. This CDR3 comprises 14 residues. The CDR3 loop is CSVNEKPSTDTQYF. For the CDR3, the DNA is TGCAGCGTTAACGAGAAGCCTAGCACAGATACGCAGTATTTT.

The chain combines TRBV9 with TRBJ2-7; 8 bases fit TRBD2. Germline CDR1 reads SGDLS; CDR2 reads YYNGEE. The junction had 10 bases not matched to a gene; V was cut back by 0 bases and J by 5 bases. The CDR3 has 16 residues. CDR3 DNA: TGTGCCAGCAGCGTAGCACCCAGCGGGAGTTCCGACGAGCAGTACTTC. As protein: CASSVAPSGSSDEQYF.

This clonotype was found a few times. A read error may be the cause here, since a much bigger clone is one base away. The CDR3 bases are TGTGCCAGCAGTTCGCTCACTAGCGGGAGAGGCGGGCAGTACTTC. It yields the protein CASSSLTSGRGGQYF. The J gene is TRBJ2-7, the V gene TRBV11-2, with 11 positions matching TRBD2. V lost 6 bases and J lost 9; bases outside the gene matches: 13. The CDR3 contains 15 residues. Germline CDR1 is SGHAT and CDR2 is FQNNGV.

This clonotype has just a few counts. The chain is built from TRBV6-1 and TRBJ2-7; no clear D. V shed 10 bases and J shed 5 bases, with 12 bases lying between them. This CDR3 is 11 amino acids long. Germline CDR1 and CDR2: MNHNS and SASEGT. CDR3 coding DNA: TGTGCCACCGCTGATAGGAACGAGCAGTACTTC. Protein sequence: CATADRNEQYF.

This clonotype was observed many times. The J gene is TRBJ2-1, the V gene TRBV12-3 or TRBV12-4, with D possibly TRBD2 on 6 matching bases. V lost 7 bases to trimming and J lost 8 bases, with 18 bases between them. The CDR3 runs to 14 residues. The CDR3 spells CASTLGGLVYEQFF. In DNA, the CDR3 is TGTGCCAGCACCTTGGGGGGTTTGGTCTATGAGCAGTTCTTC.